This T cell receptor (beta chain) derives from a study of T cell responses to AZD1222 COVID-19 vaccine. Trimming shortened V by 4 bases and J by 1 base, and 12 bases separated the two germline ends. This CDR3 comprises 14 residues. Germline lookup yields CDR1 SQVTM and CDR2 ANQGSEA. TCRdb's copy holds only in-frame clones and misses some; the assay was immunoSEQ multiplex PCR. The repertoire table contains about 140,000 clones. Material for sequencing was peripheral blood. The J gene is TRBJ2-3, the V gene TRBV29-1; tentative D call: TRBD1 (6 bases). The sequence was collected from an adult in good health. The CDR3, as DNA: TGCAGCGTTGCGGGACATGGGGGCACAGATACGCAGTATTTT. Encoded protein: CSVAGHGGTDTQYF.